This T cell receptor beta chain was profiled in a study of blood T cell repertoires in COVID-19. For the study at large: COVID-19 samples, acute and convalescent, were from the United States, Italy and Spain.

TCRdb's copy holds only in-frame clones and misses some; the assay was immunoSEQ multiplex PCR. The repertoire holds 130,000 to 150,000 clones, with 80% as singletons. The CDR3 spans 14 residues. Germline V gene sequence: CDR1 SGDLS, CDR2 YYNGEE. V lost 4 bases, J lost 4 bases, and 7 bases stayed unmatched. This rearrangement joins TRBV9 to TRBJ2-7, with 8 bases identical to TRBD2. The sample consisted of peripheral blood. The TCR sequence derives from a man between 60 and 70 years old with active or convalescent COVID-19. CDR3 residues: CASSRGGMEYEQYF. The DNA for the CDR3 is TGTGCCAGCAGCCGGGGGGGAATGGAGTACGAGCAGTACTTC.